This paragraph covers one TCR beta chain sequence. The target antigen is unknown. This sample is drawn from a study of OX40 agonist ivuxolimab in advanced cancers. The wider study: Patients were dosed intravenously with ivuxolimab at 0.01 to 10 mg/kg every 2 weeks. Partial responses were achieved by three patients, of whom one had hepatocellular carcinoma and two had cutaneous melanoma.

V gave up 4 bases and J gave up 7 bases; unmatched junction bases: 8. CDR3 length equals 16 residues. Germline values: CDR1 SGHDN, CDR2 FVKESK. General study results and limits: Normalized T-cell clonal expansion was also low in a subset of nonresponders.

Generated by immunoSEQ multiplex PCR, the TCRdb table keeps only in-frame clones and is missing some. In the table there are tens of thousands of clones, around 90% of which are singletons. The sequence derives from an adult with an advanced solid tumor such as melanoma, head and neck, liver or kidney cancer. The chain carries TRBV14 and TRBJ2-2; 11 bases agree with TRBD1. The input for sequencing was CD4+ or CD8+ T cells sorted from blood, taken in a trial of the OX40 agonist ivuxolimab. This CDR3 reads CASSPRTGGLGGELFF. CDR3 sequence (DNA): TGTGCCAGCAGCCCACGGACAGGGGGCTTGGGCGGGGAGCTGTTTTTT.